A selection of T cell receptor beta chains follows, all from one sample in a study of T-cell memory formation after mild COVID-19. A single record per CDR3 protein comes from TCRdb applying MiXCR to the 5' RACE reads. The data contain tens of thousands of distinct CDR3 sequences, about 15% of them seen just once; the ten biggest clones take up around two fifths. Sequencing input: PBMCs or a T cell subset sorted from them (not recorded which). All receptors come from a man younger than 30 who had mild COVID-19 (a few samples of this study predate the infection). Cell type and time point are not known. The CDR3 runs from the conserved cysteine through the conserved F or W. Size values are once, few and many counts, or a class for expanded clones, and some rows have none.

V gene	clone size	CDR3 protein
TRBV27	-	CASSLSAGQSYEQYF
TRBV4-3	-	CASSQEPGADSYEQYF
TRBV9	few	CASSRRGTPTNEKLFF
TRBV28	few	CASSSGTSGGGDEQYF
TRBV12-3/TRBV12-4	many	CASSRTGTYTDTQYF
TRBV4-1	-	CASSQGERGWDTQYF
TRBV24-1	few	CATSDLERGYEQFF
TRBV27	-	CASSLFAGTYNEQFF
TRBV6-5	few	CASTTGSAGNYGYTF
TRBV7-2	-	CASSLAGGVGPYGYTF
TRBV7-2	-	CASSLVGLPGDGYTF
TRBV24-1	-	CATSDSSTGIYNEQFF
TRBV29-1	many	CSVAPETQETQYF
TRBV11-2	-	CASSFFPRGEETQYF